This T cell receptor beta chain was captured in a study of cytomegalovirus exposure and HLA in healthy donors. This clone turned up a few times. The PCR was carried out with 60 Vbeta primers and 13 Jbeta primers. Only in-frame clones appear in the TCRdb table, and some are missing; sequencing was by immunoSEQ multiplex PCR. Among 70,000 or so clones listed, 82% were seen once. Sequenced material: PBMCs. The TCR sequence derives from a man between 18 and 35 years old in good health and CMV-seronegative.

The CDR3 sequence is CASRVGLLTDTQYF. CDR3 in DNA: TGTGCCAGCAGGGTAGGACTCCTCACAGATACGCAGTATTTT. The J gene is TRBJ2-3, the V gene TRBV6-5; a weak D match, TRBD2 (5 bases). The length of the CDR3 is 14 residues. The V gene lost 6 bases and the J gene lost 2 bases, with 12 bases spanning the gap. Germline V gives CDR1 MNHEY, CDR2 SVGAGI.